This is a list of T cell receptor beta chains from one sample in a study of blood T cell repertoires in COVID-19. Sequencing used immunoSEQ multiplex PCR; TCRdb keeps in-frame clones, though not all of them. The sample has tens of thousands of clones, approximately 83% seen once. Sequenced material: peripheral blood. These receptors were obtained from a human donor with acute or convalescent COVID-19. The donor label of this sample is uncertain. The CDR3 runs from the conserved cysteine through the conserved F or W. The order of the fields is clone size, V gene, D gene, J gene, CDR3 DNA, CDR3 protein. The D gene is left open where the match is weak. The size field is filled for only some rows; it gives once, few, many or a size class.

size: once
V: TRBV4-2
D: -
J: TRBJ2-6
DNA: TGTGCCAGCGCAACAACAGGGTCTGGGGCCAACGTCCTGACTTTC
CDR3: CASATTGSGANVLTF

size: -
V: TRBV5-4
D: -
J: TRBJ1-3
DNA: TGTGCCAGCAGCGGAAGGGAGTCTGGAAACACCATATATTTT
CDR3: CASSGRESGNTIYF

size: -
V: TRBV5-4
D: TRBD2
J: TRBJ2-1
DNA: TGTGCCAGCAGCTCGCCGGGACTAGGCAATGAGCAGTTCTTC
CDR3: CASSSPGLGNEQFF

size: -
V: TRBV6-5
D: -
J: TRBJ1-2
DNA: TGTGCCAGCAGTTTTGGAGGGGACTATGGCTACACCTTC
CDR3: CASSFGGDYGYTF

size: once
V: TRBV25-1
D: TRBD1
J: TRBJ1-4
DNA: TGTGCCAGCAGGAGTACAGGGGGCAATAATGAAAAACTGTTTTTT
CDR3: CASRSTGGNNEKLFF

size: -
V: TRBV2
D: -
J: TRBJ1-2
DNA: TGTGCCAGCAGTGAAGTACGGGACATCTATGGCTACACCTTC
CDR3: CASSEVRDIYGYTF

size: -
V: TRBV11-2
D: -
J: TRBJ1-2
DNA: TGTGCCAGCACCTTGTGGGGGGTCAATGGCTACACCTTC
CDR3: CASTLWGVNGYTF

size: -
V: TRBV30
D: -
J: TRBJ1-6
DNA: TGTGCCAGACAGTCAAATAATTCACCCCTCCACTTT
CDR3: CARQSNNSPLHF

size: once
V: TRBV14
D: TRBD1
J: TRBJ2-7
DNA: TGTGCCAGCAGCCCCCACCAGGACAGGGAGGTTTTC
CDR3: CASSPHQDREVF

size: once
V: TRBV7-6
D: -
J: TRBJ2-5
DNA: TGTGCCAGCAGCTTAGCTGCCGGACAGCAAGAGACCCAGTACTTC
CDR3: CASSLAAGQQETQYF

size: -
V: TRBV2
D: TRBD1
J: TRBJ2-5
DNA: TGTGCCAGCAGTGAACGGACAGGGGGTGAGACCCAGTACTTC
CDR3: CASSERTGGETQYF

size: -
V: TRBV19
D: -
J: TRBJ1-1
DNA: TGTGCCAGTAGACGCGTGACTGAAGCTTTCTTT
CDR3: CASRRVTEAFF

size: -
V: TRBV30
D: -
J: TRBJ2-2
DNA: TGTGCCTGGAGTGTTGTCCGGGCCGGGGAGCTGTTTTTT
CDR3: CAWSVVRAGELFF

size: -
V: TRBV2
D: -
J: TRBJ1-5
DNA: TGTGCCAGCAACCAGGGAAGCAATCAGCCCCAGCATTTT
CDR3: CASNQGSNQPQHF

size: -
V: TRBV6-5
D: TRBD2
J: TRBJ2-3
DNA: TGTGCCAGCAGTTACTCACTAGCGGGAAGCACAGATACGCAGTATTTT
CDR3: CASSYSLAGSTDTQYF

size: -
V: TRBV5-1
D: TRBD1
J: TRBJ2-1
DNA: TGCGCCAGCAGCTTCCCCCAGACAGGGTACAATGAGCAGTTCTTC
CDR3: CASSFPQTGYNEQFF

size: -
V: TRBV4-1
D: -
J: TRBJ2-7
DNA: TGCGCCAGCAGCCAAGTCACCGTCGAGGACGAGCAGTACTTC
CDR3: CASSQVTVEDEQYF

size: few
V: TRBV7-2
D: TRBD1
J: TRBJ1-1
DNA: TGTGCCAGCAGCGAGGCCGGGACAGGGTACACTGAAGCTTTCTTT
CDR3: CASSEAGTGYTEAFF

size: -
V: TRBV4-3
D: TRBD1
J: TRBJ2-5
DNA: TGCGCCAGCAGCCAAGATCGGGCAGGGGGAGAGACCCAGTACTTC
CDR3: CASSQDRAGGETQYF

size: -
V: TRBV27
D: -
J: TRBJ1-2
DNA: TGTGCCAGCAGTTTGATGTCGCAGGGCCACTATGGCTACACCTTC
CDR3: CASSLMSQGHYGYTF

size: -
V: TRBV3-1/TRBV3-2
D: -
J: TRBJ1-1
DNA: TGTGCCAGCAGCCAAGATGCTAACAGGAACACTGAAGCTTTCTTT
CDR3: CASSQDANRNTEAFF

size: -
V: TRBV7-9
D: -
J: TRBJ1-1
DNA: TGTGCCAGCAGCTTTAAGGGGTTTTCCGATGAAGCTTTCTTT
CDR3: CASSFKGFSDEAFF

size: few
V: TRBV27
D: TRBD2
J: TRBJ2-1
DNA: TGTGCCAGCAGTTTATCGGGGGTAGCGGGAGGGTTCTACAATGAGCAGTTCTTC
CDR3: CASSLSGVAGGFYNEQFF

size: few
V: TRBV4-1
D: -
J: TRBJ2-3
DNA: TGCGCCAGCAGCCAAGTTGACAGAGGCACAGATACGCAGTATTTT
CDR3: CASSQVDRGTDTQYF

size: -
V: TRBV29-1
D: -
J: TRBJ2-3
DNA: TGCAGCGTCGGGACTCCTCTGGGGGTTAATCGGGACACAGATACGCAGTATTTT
CDR3: CSVGTPLGVNRDTDTQYF

size: -
V: TRBV12-3/TRBV12-4
D: -
J: TRBJ2-7
DNA: TGTGCCAGCAGACGAGGAGGCTCCTACGAGCAGTACTTC
CDR3: CASRRGGSYEQYF

size: -
V: TRBV6-5
D: TRBD1
J: TRBJ2-7
DNA: TGTGCCAGCAGTCTCCCGGACAGGGCCCTCTACGAGCAGTACTTC
CDR3: CASSLPDRALYEQYF

size: -
V: TRBV19
D: TRBD2
J: TRBJ2-3
DNA: TGTGCCAGTAGTTACCTTCTAGCGGGGGGGGAGGATACGCAGTATTTT
CDR3: CASSYLLAGGEDTQYF

size: -
V: TRBV6-5
D: -
J: TRBJ2-1
DNA: TGTGCCAGCAGTAGCGGACAGTACAATGAGCAGTTCTTC
CDR3: CASSSGQYNEQFF

size: -
V: TRBV15
D: -
J: TRBJ1-5
DNA: TGTGCCACCAGCCCGGCGGGTCAGCCCCAGCATTTT
CDR3: CATSPAGQPQHF

size: -
V: TRBV5-1
D: TRBD2
J: TRBJ2-3
DNA: TGCGCCAGCAGCTTCGGGCTAGCGGGCGTAAGCACAGATACGCAGTATTTT
CDR3: CASSFGLAGVSTDTQYF

size: -
V: TRBV6-2/TRBV6-3
D: TRBD1
J: TRBJ1-5
DNA: TGTGCCAGCAGTTACAAGGACAGGTTTAGCAATCAGCCCCAGCATTTT
CDR3: CASSYKDRFSNQPQHF

size: once
V: TRBV4-1
D: -
J: TRBJ1-6
DNA: TGCGCCAGCAGTCCCGAGGCGGGACGGAGTAATTCACCCCTCCACTTT
CDR3: CASSPEAGRSNSPLHF

size: -
V: TRBV27
D: TRBD1
J: TRBJ2-7
DNA: TGTGCCAGCAGACCAAAGCTCCAGGGGGCATACGAGCAGTACTTC
CDR3: CASRPKLQGAYEQYF

size: -
V: TRBV29-1
D: TRBD1
J: TRBJ1-1
DNA: TGCAGCGGTGACATGATGACAGGGGGCTTGCGGACTGAAGCTTTCTTT
CDR3: CSGDMMTGGLRTEAFF

size: -
V: TRBV6-5
D: -
J: TRBJ2-1
DNA: TGTGCCAGCAGTAAGGACTCGGACAATGAGCAGTTCTTC
CDR3: CASSKDSDNEQFF

size: -
V: TRBV3-1/TRBV3-2
D: -
J: TRBJ2-3
DNA: TGTGCCAGCAGCCAAGATGAGGTGAGAGATACGCAGTATTTT
CDR3: CASSQDEVRDTQYF

size: -
V: TRBV28
D: TRBD1
J: TRBJ1-2
DNA: TGTGCCAGTTCTTCTCCGGGACAGGGGGGCGGCTACACCTTC
CDR3: CASSSPGQGGGYTF

size: once
V: TRBV10-3
D: -
J: TRBJ2-5
DNA: TGTGCCATCAGTGACCGGCAAGAGACCCAGTACTTC
CDR3: CAISDRQETQYF

size: once
V: TRBV10-3
D: TRBD2
J: TRBJ2-5
DNA: TGTGCCATCAGTCGACTAGCGGGGGGCCCCCCAACGGGAGAGACCCAGTACTTC
CDR3: CAISRLAGGPPTGETQYF

size: -
V: TRBV7-9
D: -
J: TRBJ1-6
DNA: TGTGCCAGCAGGCGTACGACAGGAAGCTCCTATAATTCACCCCTCCACTTT
CDR3: CASRRTTGSSYNSPLHF

size: few
V: TRBV5-6
D: -
J: TRBJ2-5
DNA: TGTGCCAGCAGCTTCACTAGTGGGCGTGAGACCCAGTACTTC
CDR3: CASSFTSGRETQYF

size: -
V: TRBV4-2
D: -
J: TRBJ1-5
DNA: TGTGCCAGCAGCCATCCCAACAGGGCCCAGCATTTT
CDR3: CASSHPNRAQHF

size: -
V: TRBV9
D: TRBD2
J: TRBJ2-2
DNA: TGTGCCAGCAGTGAAGGAGCTAGCGGAACACCGGGGAGAAAAGGGGAGCTGTTTTTT
CDR3: CASSEGASGTPGRKGELFF

size: -
V: TRBV19
D: -
J: TRBJ2-7
DNA: TGTGCCAGTAGTCCGCGGACAGTCCTCGGCGAGCAGTACTTC
CDR3: CASSPRTVLGEQYF

size: once
V: TRBV6-6
D: TRBD1
J: TRBJ1-1
DNA: TGTGCCAGCAGTCGCAAAACAGGGGGCTCTGAAGCTTTCTTT
CDR3: CASSRKTGGSEAFF

size: -
V: TRBV29-1
D: TRBD2
J: TRBJ2-2
DNA: TGCAGCGTTGAATTTAGGACTAGCGGGGGCACCGGGGAGCTGTTTTTT
CDR3: CSVEFRTSGGTGELFF

size: -
V: TRBV5-1
D: TRBD2
J: TRBJ2-2
DNA: TGCGCCAGCAGCTTGCAGGGACTAGCGGGCACCGGGGAGCTGTTTTTT
CDR3: CASSLQGLAGTGELFF

size: -
V: TRBV28
D: -
J: TRBJ1-2
DNA: TGTGCCAGCAGTTTAAGGGGGAACTATAACTATGGCTACACCTTC
CDR3: CASSLRGNYNYGYTF

size: -
V: TRBV19
D: -
J: TRBJ2-2
DNA: TGTGCCAGTAGTATAGGCAGGGTGAACACCGGGGAGCTGTTTTTT
CDR3: CASSIGRVNTGELFF

size: -
V: TRBV5-1
D: -
J: TRBJ1-4
DNA: TGCGCCAGCAGCCAGACATACCGCGATGAAAAACTGTTTTTT
CDR3: CASSQTYRDEKLFF

size: few
V: TRBV5-4
D: -
J: TRBJ1-4
DNA: TGTGCCAGCAGCTTAGGCAGGGGCTTGGGGGAAAAACTGTTTTTT
CDR3: CASSLGRGLGEKLFF

size: -
V: TRBV29-1
D: TRBD1
J: TRBJ2-7
DNA: TGCAGTGGTCGGACAGGGAGCTCCTACGAGCAGTACTTC
CDR3: CSGRTGSSYEQYF

size: -
V: TRBV4-1
D: -
J: TRBJ2-7
DNA: TGCGCCAGCAGCCAGTTGACAGGCGGAATCCCCTACGAGCAGTACTTC
CDR3: CASSQLTGGIPYEQYF

size: -
V: TRBV19
D: -
J: TRBJ2-1
DNA: TGTGCCAGTAGTATTAGGACGGGACTGTCCAAGAATGAGCAGTTCTTC
CDR3: CASSIRTGLSKNEQFF

size: -
V: TRBV5-1
D: -
J: TRBJ1-3
DNA: TGCGCCAGCAGCGAGGATCGGACAGCTACTGGAAACACCATATATTTT
CDR3: CASSEDRTATGNTIYF

size: -
V: TRBV5-1
D: -
J: TRBJ1-2
DNA: TGCGCCAGCAGCTTGGCCCGTCAGGGGTACTATGGCTACACCTTC
CDR3: CASSLARQGYYGYTF

size: -
V: TRBV11-2
D: -
J: TRBJ1-1
DNA: TGTGCCAGCAGGAGAGGGGGTTGGACTGAAGCTTTCTTT
CDR3: CASRRGGWTEAFF

size: -
V: TRBV5-4
D: TRBD1
J: TRBJ1-1
DNA: TGTGCCAGCAGCTTGGGACAGGGATGGACTGAAGCTTTCTTT
CDR3: CASSLGQGWTEAFF